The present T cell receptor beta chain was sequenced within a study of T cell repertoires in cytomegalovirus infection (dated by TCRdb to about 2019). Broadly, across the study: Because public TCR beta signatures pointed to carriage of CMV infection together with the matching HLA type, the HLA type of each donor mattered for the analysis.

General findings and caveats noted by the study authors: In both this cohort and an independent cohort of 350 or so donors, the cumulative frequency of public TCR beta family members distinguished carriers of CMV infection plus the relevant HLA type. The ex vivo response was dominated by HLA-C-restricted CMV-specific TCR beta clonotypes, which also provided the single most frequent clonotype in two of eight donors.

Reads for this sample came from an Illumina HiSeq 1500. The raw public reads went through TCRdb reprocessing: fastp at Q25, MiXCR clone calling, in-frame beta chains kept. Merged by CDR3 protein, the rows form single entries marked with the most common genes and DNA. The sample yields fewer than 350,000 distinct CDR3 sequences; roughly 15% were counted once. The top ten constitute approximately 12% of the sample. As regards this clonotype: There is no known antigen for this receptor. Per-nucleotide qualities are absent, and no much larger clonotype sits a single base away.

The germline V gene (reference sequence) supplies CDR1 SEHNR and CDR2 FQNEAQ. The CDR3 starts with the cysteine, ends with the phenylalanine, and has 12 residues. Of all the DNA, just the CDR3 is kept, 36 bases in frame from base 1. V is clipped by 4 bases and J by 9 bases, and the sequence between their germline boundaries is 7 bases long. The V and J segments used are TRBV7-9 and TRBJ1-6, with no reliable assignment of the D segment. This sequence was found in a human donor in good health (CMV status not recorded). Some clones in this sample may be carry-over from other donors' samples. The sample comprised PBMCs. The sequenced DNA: TGTGCCAGCAGCTCCGCTCTTTCACCCCTCCACTTT. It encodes CASSSALSPLHF. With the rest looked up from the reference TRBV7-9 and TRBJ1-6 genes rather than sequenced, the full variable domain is DTGVSQNPRHKITKRGQNVTFRCDPISEHNRLYWYRQTLGQGPEFLTYFQNEAQLEKSRLLSDRFSAERPKGSFSTLEIQRTEQGDSAMYLCASSSALSPLHFGNGTRLTVT.